This T cell receptor beta chain was profiled in a study of T cells expressing NK-cell markers. The CDR3 spans 15 residues. From germline, CDR1 is SGHVS and CDR2 FNYEAQ. From its re-call of the 5' RACE reads, TCRdb lists each CDR3 protein once, without DNA. This sample's table has 400,000 to 500,000 distinct CDR3 sequences. Sequencing was done on a sample of blood T cells: a sorted CD56 or NKG2C T cell subset, CD4+ or CD8+ T cells, or bulk PBMC T cells (not recorded which). This chain joins TRBV7-6 and TRBJ2-7; the TCRdb D gene call, TRBD2, has no DNA to confirm it. The receptor's source is a woman aged 18 to 75 in good health. The CDR3 sequence: CASSPGGEGAYEQYF.